These 3 T cell receptor beta chains share one sample of origin, sequenced in a study of cytomegalovirus exposure and HLA in healthy donors. PCR used 60 Vbeta primers and 13 Jbeta primers. Sequencing used immunoSEQ multiplex PCR; TCRdb keeps in-frame clones, though not all of them. The sample yields 64,000 or so clones, roughly 87% seen once. Source material: PBMCs. These receptors came from a female donor in good health and CMV-seronegative.

This clone appeared once. The chain links TRBV5-6 to TRBJ2-3; tentatively, D is TRBD2 (6 bases). CDR3 size: 14 residues. Germline CDR1 and CDR2: SGHDT and YYEEEE. Trimming left V 3 bases short and J 6 bases short, with 14 bases between. CDR3 residues: CASSSGVPRDTQYF. CDR3 nucleotide sequence: TGTGCCAGCAGCTCGGGGGTCCCCCGGGATACGCAGTATTTT.

The V and J genes are TRBV30 and TRBJ2-1, with 11 bases identical to TRBD2. Germline assignment: CDR1 GTSNPN and CDR2 SVGIG (reference sequence). CDR3 length: 15 residues. With 1 base clipped from V and 1 base from J, the junction kept 0 bases outside the gene matches. The CDR3: CAWSGLAGSYNEQFF. The CDR3 nucleotides are TGTGCCTGGAGTGGACTAGCGGGGTCCTACAATGAGCAGTTCTTC.

V gene TRBV27 combines with J gene TRBJ2-1, with 13 bases lining up with TRBD2. CDR1 is MNHEY and CDR2 is SMNVEV in the germline V gene (reference sequence). The CDR3 covers 15 residues. The J segment lost 8 bases and the V segment lost 4 bases, leaving 5 bases of the junction unmatched. In nucleotides, the CDR3 is TGTGCCAGCAGTTCAGGACTAGCGGGAGTGGATGAGCAGTTCTTC. Protein: CASSSGLAGVDEQFF.